The clone carrying this T cell receptor beta chain was seen only once. The record originates from a study of blood T cell repertoires in COVID-19. Study background: Sites across the United States, Italy and Spain contributed samples from acute and convalescent COVID-19.

The CDR3 contains 17 residues. Looked up from germline, CDR1 is SGDLS and CDR2 is YYNGEE. J lost 2 bases, V lost 0 bases, and 9 bases had no gene match. Clones were read by immunoSEQ multiplex PCR, and TCRdb kept only the in-frame ones, dropping some. The table shows 150,000 to 200,000 clones, with 86% occurring only once. Material: peripheral blood. This rearrangement joins TRBV9 to TRBJ2-5; the match to TRBD2 covers 8 bases. The clonotype comes from a woman between 70 and 85 years old with acute or convalescent COVID-19. The CDR3 loop reads CASSVATGGTPQETQYF. DNA for the CDR3: TGTGCCAGCAGCGTAGCTACGGGGGGGACCCCTCAAGAGACCCAGTACTTC.